This TCR beta chain is from a study of HIV-infected patients and healthy controls. Overall study results and limits: Compared with controls, mean Gini indices were significantly raised in HIV-infected repertoires, possibly indicating oligoclonality. Compared with untreated HIV+ repertoires, healthy controls showed roughly threefold more distinct CDR3s and higher Shannon diversity.

All unsorted peripheral T cells were captured because whole blood was used without fractionation. This clonotype is medium-sized within its sample. Antigen: not known. With V trimmed by 4 bases and J by 4 bases, 6 bases remained unmatched. Germline CDR1 and CDR2: DFQATT and SNEGSKA (reference sequence). The CDR3 is made up of 14 amino acids. Reverse transcription used 450 to 650 ng RNA and constant-region primers for alpha and beta. Alpha and beta chain libraries were made separately by chain-specific third strand synthesis with multiplexing indices. A roughly 20-cycle PCR with P5s and P7 primers followed a short adapter-adding first PCR. A single record per CDR3 protein comes from TCRdb applying MiXCR to the 5' RACE reads. Here the sample spans about 13,000 distinct CDR3 sequences, roughly 11% being singletons.

The sequencing input was blood. This sequence originates from an adult in good health. V and J are TRBV20-1 and TRBJ2-1; 8 nucleotides agree with TRBD1. CDR3 DNA: TGCAGTGCTACTGCAGGGGGCCTTTACAATGAGCAGTTCTTC. Its translation is CSATAGGLYNEQFF.